Following are 5 T cell receptor beta chains from one sample sequenced in a study of identical twins (dated by TCRdb to 2016 to 2018). The library was produced with 5' RACE. TCRdb lists the instrument as Illumina HiSeq 2000. Through fastp at Q25 and MiXCR, TCRdb rebuilt clones from the public reads, retaining in-frame beta chains. Every CDR3 protein is listed once, alongside the most common genes and DNA of its rows. The sample data list fewer than 900,000 distinct CDR3 sequences, and 15% to 20% of these were observed just once. Less than 15% of the sample lies in the top ten. The data also belong to a second study, concerning T cells expressing NK-cell markers.

The sample comprised PBMCs. These receptors were collected from a woman in her late teens or twenties in good health.

J is TRBJ1-1 and V is TRBV20-1; TRBD1 agrees at 7 bases. CDR3 size: 14 residues. Unmatched junction bases numbered 11, after V lost 6 bases and J lost 4 bases. CDR1 and CDR2 (germline): DFQATT, SNEGSKA (reference sequence). CDR3 DNA: TGCAGTGCAAACCTTGACAGGGTGGTCACTGAAGCTTTCTTT. The encoded protein is CSANLDRVVTEAFF.

This chain links TRBV6-1 with TRBJ2-6, with 8 bases identical to TRBD2. Per the germline V gene, CDR1 is MNHNS and CDR2 is SASEGT. Trimming cost V 8 bases and J 1 base; bases outside gene matches: 7. CDR3 length: 16 amino acids. For the CDR3, the DNA is TGTGCCAGCGAGTATGCGGGGGGTTCTGGGGCCAACGTCCTGACTTTC. This sequence encodes CASEYAGGSGANVLTF.

The table lists this clonotype with many counts. The gene calls are TRBV20-1 and TRBJ2-5; no definite D call. The CDR3 is 15 residues long. Germline loops: CDR1 DFQATT, CDR2 SNEGSKA (reference sequence). The V end lost 0 bases, the J end lost 1 base, and 12 bases lay between the germline ends. CDR3 coding DNA: TGCAGTGCTAGAGATTGGGGTCAGGCCCAAGAGACCCAGTACTTC. It translates to CSARDWGQAQETQYF.

The chain is built from TRBV20-1 and TRBJ1-1; TRBD1 matches 7 bases. Germline V gene data show CDR1 as DFQATT and CDR2 as SNEGSKA (reference sequence). This CDR3 comprises 12 residues. V shed 5 bases and J 4 bases; nucleotides not matched to a gene: 4. CDR3 DNA: TGCAGTGCTCGGAGGGGGCCCACTGAAGCTTTCTTT. This codes for CSARRGPTEAFF.

The CDR3 nucleotides read TGTGCCAGCAGCTTAACTTCAGGGAGAACTGAAGCTTTCTTT. Translation: CASSLTSGRTEAFF. The J gene is TRBJ1-1, the V gene TRBV7-3; D perhaps matches TRBD1 (5 bases). This CDR3 spans 14 amino acids. Germline V CDR1 and CDR2: SGHTA, FQGTGA. Trimming stripped 0 bases from V and 5 bases from J, with 10 bases between. Complete variable domain (other parts from reference TRBV7-3 and TRBJ1-1): GAGVSQTPSNKVTEKGKYVELRCDPISGHTALYWYRQSLGQGPEFLIYFQGTGAADDSGLPNDRFFAVRPEGSVSTLKIQRTERGDSAVYLCASSLTSGRTEAFFGQGTRLTVV.